Listed here are 8 T cell receptor beta chains from one sample, sequenced in a study of cytomegalovirus exposure and HLA in healthy donors. Assay: immunoSEQ multiplex PCR; the TCRdb copy retains only in-frame clones and omits some. The table includes some 130,000 clones, approximately 80% detected once. Source material: PBMCs. All receptors derive from a man younger than 40 in good health and CMV-seropositive.

The V gene is TRBV6-5, the J gene TRBJ2-7; 9 bases map to TRBD1. CDR1 is MNHEY and CDR2 is SVGAGI in the germline V gene. The CDR3 covers 12 residues. V lost 6 bases and J lost 8; bases outside the gene matches: 5. CDR3 amino acids: CASSRGQGKQYF. The CDR3 nucleotides read TGTGCCAGCAGCCGCGGACAGGGGAAGCAGTACTTC.

About this clone itself: Additional DNA sequences in this sample encode the identical CDR3. This chain uses TRBV2 with TRBJ2-3; no clear D gene. The germline CDR1 and CDR2 sequences are SNHLY and FYNNEI. The CDR3 covers 13 residues. Trimming pared 6 bases from V and 0 bases from J, leaving 7 bases between. The CDR3 nucleotides read TGTGCCAGCAGAACACTAAGCACAGATACGCAGTATTTT. Encoded protein: CASRTLSTDTQYF.

The V and J genes are TRBV9 and TRBJ2-2, with D possibly being TRBD1 (7 bases). Germline V gene sequence: CDR1 SGDLS, CDR2 YYNGEE. This CDR3 comprises 17 residues. V dropped 3 bases and J dropped 0 bases, with 15 bases sitting between them. The CDR3 DNA is TGTGCCAGCAGCGCCTCAGGGGGGACACCGAACACCGGGGAGCTGTTTTTT. It specifies CASSASGGTPNTGELFF.

The chain joins TRBV6-1 to TRBJ1-2; 7 nucleotides line up with TRBD1. CDR1 and CDR2 from the germline V gene are MNHNS and SASEGT. Germline trimming cut 3 bases from V and 4 bases from J; bases unmatched to any gene: 8. The CDR3 length is 15 residues. CDR3 nucleotides: TGTGCCAGCAGTGAGGGGGCAGGGGGTGGCTATGGCTACACCTTC. Its translation: CASSEGAGGGYGYTF.

A single count supports this clone. The V gene is TRBV5-1, the J gene TRBJ1-3, with D uncertain. The ends were cut back, 4 bases at V and 3 bases at J, with 5 bases in the middle. The V gene's germline CDR1 is SGHRS and CDR2 YFSETQ. The CDR3 totals 12 residues. The CDR3 reads CASSPLGNTIYF. DNA of the CDR3: TGCGCCAGCAGCCCACTTGGAAACACCATATATTTT.

The rearrangement joins TRBV11-2 to TRBJ2-7; TRBD1 is a possible D gene (6 bases). The CDR3 is made up of 13 amino acids. The germline V gene encodes CDR1 SGHAT and CDR2 FQNNGV. The ends were cut back, 6 bases at V and 3 bases at J, with 12 bases in the middle. CDR3 nucleotide sequence: TGTGCCAGCAGACAGGGTAACCTCTACGAGCAGTACTTC. Its protein product is CASRQGNLYEQYF.

This rearrangement joins TRBV5-1 to TRBJ2-5; TRBD1 matches at 7 bases. This CDR3 has 13 residues. CDR1 SGHRS and CDR2 YFSETQ come from the germline V gene. Losses at the gene ends were 4 bases for V and 2 bases for J; bases not matched to a gene: 2. The CDR3 spells CASSLGQQETQYF. DNA for the CDR3: TGCGCCAGCAGCCTGGGACAGCAAGAGACCCAGTACTTC.

To note about this clone: The junction differs from germline at one of its ends, possibly a read error. V usage is TRBV5-8 and J usage is TRBJ2-7; 7 bases match TRBD1. Germline V gene sequence: CDR1 SGHTS, CDR2 YDEGEE. The CDR3 consists of 15 residues. The CDR3 spells CASSLVRDSPSGYLF. CDR3 bases: TGTGCCAGCAGCTTGGTACGGGACAGCCCCTCAGGCTATCTCTTC.